This T cell receptor beta chain was identified in a study of cytomegalovirus exposure and HLA in healthy donors. Overall study context: The same platform was used for the approximately 110 validation repertoires and the roughly 670 first-cohort repertoires, a later analysis reported. Study conclusions and caveats: Clusters of TCRs from the first cohort tended to co-occur in the 95 to 150 validation repertoires (as a later analysis found). It was confirmed in vitro that a few of the CMV-associated chains were specific for CMV antigens. Reports indicated that the classifier achieved high specificity and sensitivity in diagnosing cytomegalovirus status.

To note about this clone: The antigen is unknown.

Trimming cost V 5 bases and J 3 bases; bases outside gene matches: 4. Germline V lookup: CDR1 SGHTA, CDR2 FQGNSA. The CDR3 is 13 amino acids. The assay was immunoSEQ multiplex PCR, and TCRdb's table has in-frame clones only and misses some. The top ten clones hold more than 0.7% of a sample with about 160,000 clones, about 96% of them seen once. This rearrangement joins TRBV7-2 to TRBJ2-7, with TRBD1 matching over 7 bases. The sample taken for sequencing was PBMCs. This clonotype was obtained from a woman in her late teens or twenties in good health and CMV-seronegative. CDR3 residues: CASSVGQIYEQYF. CDR3 bases: TGTGCCAGCAGCGTGGGACAGATCTACGAGCAGTACTTC.